These 17 T cell receptor beta chains were all obtained from the same sample, sequenced in a study of tumor and adjacent non-tumor tissue in lung cancer. Three rounds of nested PCR, following a modified ARM-PCR protocol, produced the TCRbeta library. TCRdb recomputed calls from the multiplex PCR reads with MiXCR, one row per CDR3 protein. The sample records 200,000 to 250,000 distinct CDR3 sequences, 70% to 75% being singletons. No cell sorting was done before RNA was extracted from the tissue. Sequenced sample: lung tumor tissue. These receptors were taken from a man aged 55 to 70 with non-small cell lung cancer.

With regard to this clonotype: A much larger clone differs from this one at a single base, so this may be a read error. The V gene is TRBV6-1, the J gene TRBJ2-7; 10 bases line up with TRBD2. Germline loops: CDR1 MNHNS, CDR2 SASEGT. The CDR3 extends over 17 amino acids. This chain's CDR3 is CAGRPGLLAGVSYEQYF. Written as DNA, the CDR3 is TGTGCCGGCAGGCCCGGGTTGCTAGCGGGGGTGTCCTACGAGCAGTACTTC.

Points on this clonotype: The conserved closing phenylalanine or tryptophan is absent in this CDR3, likely reflecting a read error. V gene TRBV29-1 combines with J gene TRBJ2-5, with D hard to call. In germline, CDR1 is SQVTM, CDR2 ANQGSEA. This CDR3 contains 13 residues. V lost 2 bases and J lost 5, with 12 bases in between. The CDR3 bases are TGCAGCGTTGAACGAGGCAGCCGGGAGACCCAGTACCTC. Residues: CSVERGSRETQYL.

Regarding this clonotype: A much larger clone differs by one base, so this may be a read error. V usage is TRBV12-3 or TRBV12-4 and J usage is TRBJ1-2; unclear D gene. The germline V and J ends were trimmed by 11 bases and 7 bases, with 23 bases remaining between them. CDR3 size: 14 residues. CDR3 residues: CAGTSREGATGYTF. The CDR3 coding sequence is TGTGCCGGCACCTCACGAGAGGGCGCAACTGGCTACACCTTC.

The chain employs TRBV11-2 and TRBJ2-7; D uncertain. The CDR3 loop spans 14 amino acids. Trimming left V 5 bases short and J 9 bases short, with 20 bases between. Per germline, CDR1 SGHAT and CDR2 FQNNGV. The CDR3 DNA follows: TGTGCCAGCAGCCCCTCCCGAACTCCCTGGGTGCAGTACTTC. Its protein product is CASSPSRTPWVQYF. The full variable domain, in which reference TRBV11-2 and TRBJ2-7 provide the parts outside the CDR3, is EAGVAQSPRYKIIEKRQSVAFWCNPISGHATLYWYQQILGQGPKLLIQFQNNGVVDDSQLPKDRFSAERLKGVDSTLKIQPAKLEDSAVYLCASSPSRTPWVQYFGPGTRLTVT.

The chain links TRBV7-3 to TRBJ2-1; D is perhaps TRBD1 or TRBD2 (6 bases each). The CDR3 spans 15 residues. Germline CDR1 SGHTA, CDR2 FQGTGA. V was shortened by 5 bases and J by 1 base, with 12 bases between the two germline ends. The CDR3 nucleotides are TGTGCCAGCAGCATACAGGGAGGATCCTACAATGAGCAGTTCTTC. Translating gives CASSIQGGSYNEQFF.

Of note for this clonotype: The conserved phenylalanine or tryptophan normally closing the CDR3 is absent here, so this likely arose from a read error. No DNA is shown, since the ends of the CDR3 on it are uncertain; the CDR3 is the one TCRdb lists. The V and J genes are TRBV11-1 and TRBJ2-1; TRBD2, the table's D call, lacks a check against the DNA. Germline V CDR1 and CDR2: SGHAT, FQDESV (reference sequence). Counting both end residues, the CDR3 totals 16 amino acids. The CDR3 protein is CASSLSRLAGGNNEQL.

Worth noting for this clonotype: An end of the junction does not agree with germline; a read error may underlie this. The chain joins TRBV29-1 to TRBJ1-1; D not resolved. The CDR3 has 12 amino acids. In germline, CDR1 is SQVTM, CDR2 ANQGSEA. This CDR3 reads CSVGEMNTEALF. CDR3 DNA: TGCAGCGTTGGCGAGATGAACACTGAAGCTTTATTT.

Comment on this clonotype: The CDR3 does not close with the conserved phenylalanine or tryptophan, likely indicating a read error. The chain links TRBV29-1 to TRBJ1-4; D call uncertain. V was cut by 7 bases and J by 8 bases, with 14 bases left in between. The CDR3 consists of 12 residues. Looked up from germline, CDR1 is SQVTM and CDR2 is ANQGSEA. The CDR3 DNA reads TGCAGCGCCGGGCTATGGAGCGAAAAACTGTTTCTT. It specifies CSAGLWSEKLFL.

There are many counts of this clonotype. The chain employs TRBV20-1 and TRBJ2-1; no reliable D call. The V end lost 1 base, the J end lost 2 bases, and 6 bases lay between the germline ends. This CDR3 is 13 amino acids long. Germline lookup yields CDR1 DFQATT and CDR2 SNEGSKA (reference sequence). DNA for the CDR3: TGCAGTGCTAGAGGCCCTACCTACAATGAGCAGTTCTTC. The encoded protein is CSARGPTYNEQFF.

Regarding this clonotype: Since the CDR3 does not end with the conserved phenylalanine or tryptophan, this likely comes from a read error. The J gene is TRBJ2-2, the V gene TRBV6-1, with TRBD2 matching 7 bases. This CDR3 is 14 amino acids long. The V and J ends lost 8 bases and 5 bases, in that order; junction bases with no gene match: 8. Germline CDR1 is MNHNS and CDR2 is SASEGT. The CDR3 region has the DNA TGTGCCAGCCTCACGCGGGGAGGGACCGGGGAGCTGTTTGTT. It is translated as CASLTRGGTGELFV.

Regarding this clonotype: Since no conserved phenylalanine or tryptophan closes the CDR3, a read error is the likely cause. The limits of the CDR3 on the DNA are not certain, so only TCRdb's listed CDR3 is given. The CDR3 loop is CASSSRGAGGYRAGELFP. The V call is TRBV11-3, the J call TRBJ2-2; the table's D call TRBD2 went unverified against the DNA. Germline loops: CDR1 SGHNT, CDR2 YENEEA. From its first to its last residue, the CDR3 has 18 amino acids.

Worth noting for this clonotype: A junction end diverges from the germline sequence, so it may reflect a read error. The chain combines TRBV5-1 with TRBJ2-7; 9 bases line up with TRBD2. The CDR3 totals 13 residues. Germline V CDR1 and CDR2: SGHRS, YFSETQ. The CDR3 DNA is TGCGCAAGCAGTGTGGTACTAGCGGGTGAGCAGTACTTC. Translation gives CASSVVLAGEQYF.

Comments on this clonotype: This may come from a read error, since a much larger clone is one base off. The rearrangement uses TRBV20-1 and TRBJ1-3; D remains ambiguous. Germline V lookup: CDR1 DFQATT, CDR2 SNEGSKA (reference sequence). V lost 8 bases and J 0 bases, leaving 14 bases between the germline ends. The CDR3 is 14 amino acids. The CDR3, as DNA: TGCAGTCCTCGCGGGCCTGTCTCTGGAAACACCATATATTTT. It codes for CSPRGPVSGNTIYF.

The table lists this clonotype with many counts. V is TRBV29-1 and J is TRBJ2-5; 7 bases are a match to TRBD2. This CDR3 is built from 14 residues. The germline V gene encodes CDR1 SQVTM and CDR2 ANQGSEA. The trim removed 4 bases at V and 0 bases at J, leaving 5 bases unmatched. The CDR3 protein is CSVAPGGYQETQYF. The CDR3 DNA is TGCAGCGTTGCCCCGGGGGGTTACCAAGAGACCCAGTACTTC. The full variable domain, completed using reference TRBV29-1 and TRBJ2-5, is SAVISQKPSRDICQRGTSLTIQCQVDSQVTMMFWYRQQPGQSLTLIATANQGSEATYESGFVIDKFPISRPNLTFSTLTVSNMSPEDSSIYLCSVAPGGYQETQYFGPGTRLLVL.

In regard to this clonotype: This clone may be a read error of a much larger clone one base away. Written as DNA, the CDR3 is TGCTGTGCTAGCTTGGACGGCTGGGAGACCCAGTACTTC. Residues: CCASLDGWETQYF. V usage is TRBV20-1 and J usage is TRBJ2-5; a weak D match, TRBD2 (5 bases). CDR3 size: 13 residues. Germline CDR1 reads DFQATT; CDR2 reads SNEGSKA (reference sequence).

The table lists this clonotype with a count of one. Possible read error: a much larger clone is one base away. The chain joins TRBV4-3 to TRBJ2-2; possible D gene TRBD1, 5 bases. This CDR3 is 13 amino acids long. V gave up 4 bases and J gave up 7 bases, with 10 bases separating them. Germline V gene data show CDR1 as LGHNA and CDR2 as YSLEER. CDR3: CASSPTQGGELFF. Here the CDR3 DNA reads TGCGCCAGCAGCCCGACCCAGGGCGGGGAGCTGTTTTTT.

On this clonotype: This sequence may be a read error, since a much larger clone differs from it by one base. The chain recombines TRBV12-3 or TRBV12-4 with TRBJ1-5; 8 positions match TRBD1. The CDR3 is 14 residues long. V lost 5 bases and J lost 6; bases outside the gene matches: 6. For the CDR3, the DNA is TGTGCCAGCAGTCAGACAGGGGAGGGTCAGCCCCAGCATTTT. Translated, it gives CASSQTGEGQPQHF.